This record concerns one T cell receptor (beta chain) sequence. Antigen specificity is unknown. The data were obtained in a study of shared clonotypes between healthy human individuals. General study results and limits: Donors were few, which limited the genetic and exposure-history diversity represented. Generation probability values for non-shared clonotypes were lower than those for clonotypes shared by all four donors.

Per the germline V gene, CDR1 is SGHTA and CDR2 is FQGTGA. The CDR3 contains 14 residues. Trimming cost V 5 bases and J 0 bases; bases outside gene matches: 3. In the original processing: ImmunoSEQ sequences covered only the junction and lacked quality scores; filtering therefore differed. Some clones are missing from TCRdb's copy, which holds only in-frame ones; the method was immunoSEQ multiplex PCR. V, J and clone size are those of that table, while D and trimming were read from the DNA. This table holds about a million clones, about 75% found once. The chain joins TRBV7-3 to TRBJ1-1; 7 bases match TRBD1. This clonotype was sampled from a man between 18 and 35 years old in good health. The sample was memory CD4+ T cells sorted from blood. As to subset: CD45RA-negative fraction. The CDR3 DNA reads as TGTGCCAGCAGCACAGGGGTCATGAACACTGAAGCTTTCTTT. Protein product: CASSTGVMNTEAFF.